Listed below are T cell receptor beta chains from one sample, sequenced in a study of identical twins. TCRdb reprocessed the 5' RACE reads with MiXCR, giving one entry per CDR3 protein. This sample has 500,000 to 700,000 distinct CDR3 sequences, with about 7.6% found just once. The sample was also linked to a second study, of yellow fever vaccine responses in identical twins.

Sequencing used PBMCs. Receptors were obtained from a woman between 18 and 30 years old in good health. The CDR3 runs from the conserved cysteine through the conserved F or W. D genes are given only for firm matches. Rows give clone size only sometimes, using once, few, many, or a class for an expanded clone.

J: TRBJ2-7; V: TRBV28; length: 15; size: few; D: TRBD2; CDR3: CASSATSGRDYEQYF; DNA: TGTGCCAGCAGCGCAACTAGCGGGAGAGACTACGAGCAGTACTTC
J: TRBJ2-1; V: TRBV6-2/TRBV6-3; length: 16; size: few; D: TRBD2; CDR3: CASSGTSGSPGYEQFF; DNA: TGTGCCAGCAGTGGGACTAGCGGGAGTCCCGGGTATGAGCAGTTCTTC
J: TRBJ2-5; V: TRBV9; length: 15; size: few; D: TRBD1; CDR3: CASSVGQGNQETQYF; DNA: TGTGCCAGCAGCGTAGGACAGGGAAACCAAGAGACCCAGTACTTC
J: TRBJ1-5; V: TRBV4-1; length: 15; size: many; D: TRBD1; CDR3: CASSQGTGINQPQHF; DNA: TGCGCCAGCAGCCAAGGGACAGGAATCAATCAGCCCCAGCATTTT
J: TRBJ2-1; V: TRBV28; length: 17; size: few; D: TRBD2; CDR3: CASSLETSGRGYNEQFF; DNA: TGTGCCAGCAGTTTAGAAACTAGCGGGAGGGGATACAATGAGCAGTTCTTC
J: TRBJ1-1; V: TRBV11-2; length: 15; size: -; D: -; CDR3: CASSLDGTPNTEAFF; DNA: TGTGCCAGCAGCTTAGATGGGACACCGAACACTGAAGCTTTCTTT
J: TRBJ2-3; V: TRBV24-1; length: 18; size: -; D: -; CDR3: CATSGLTRGGVRTDTQYF; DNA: TGTGCCACCAGTGGCCTTACACGAGGGGGGGTCCGCACAGATACGCAGTATTTT
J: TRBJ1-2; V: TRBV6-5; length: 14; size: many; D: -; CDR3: CASSYGQGIGGYTF; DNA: TGTGCCAGCAGTTACGGCCAGGGAATTGGTGGCTACACCTTC
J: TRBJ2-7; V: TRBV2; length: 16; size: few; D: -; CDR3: CASSVTTGILAYEQYF; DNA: TGTGCCAGCAGTGTAACTACAGGGATTTTGGCCTACGAGCAGTACTTC
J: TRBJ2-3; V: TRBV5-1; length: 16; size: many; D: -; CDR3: CASSLARGVGTDTQYF; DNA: TGCGCCAGCAGCTTGGCGAGGGGGGTCGGCACAGATACGCAGTATTTT
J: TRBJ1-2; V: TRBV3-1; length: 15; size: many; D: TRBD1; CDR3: CASSHPGQGRGGYTF; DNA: TGTGCCAGCAGCCATCCCGGACAGGGAAGGGGTGGCTACACCTTC
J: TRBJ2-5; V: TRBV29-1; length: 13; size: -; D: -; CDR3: CSVGGQFQETQYF; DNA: TGCAGCGTTGGAGGACAGTTCCAAGAGACCCAGTACTTC
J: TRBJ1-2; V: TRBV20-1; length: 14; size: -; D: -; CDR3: CSARDSQLPRVRDF; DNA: TGCAGTGCTAGAGACTCGCAACTTCCTAGGGTACGAGACTTC
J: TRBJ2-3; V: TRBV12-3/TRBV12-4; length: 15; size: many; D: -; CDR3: CASSLRSLSTDTQYF; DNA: TGTGCCAGCAGTCTAAGGAGTCTTAGCACAGATACGCAGTATTTT
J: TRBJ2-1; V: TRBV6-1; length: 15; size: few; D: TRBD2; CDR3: CASRPGTSGNNEQFF; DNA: TGTGCCAGCAGACCCGGGACTAGCGGAAACAATGAGCAGTTCTTC
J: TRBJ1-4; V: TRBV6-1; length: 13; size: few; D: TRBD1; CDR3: CASTRGLYEKLFF; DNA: TGTGCCAGCACCAGGGGGCTGTATGAAAAACTGTTTTTT
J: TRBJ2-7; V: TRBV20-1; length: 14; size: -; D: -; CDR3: CSASSPARGAEQYF; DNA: TGCAGTGCTAGTTCTCCCGCCCGGGGGGCCGAGCAGTACTTC
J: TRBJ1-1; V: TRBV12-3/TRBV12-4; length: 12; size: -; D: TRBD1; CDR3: CASSWAGGWTFF; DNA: TGTGCCAGCAGTTGGGCAGGGGGCTGGACTTTCTTT
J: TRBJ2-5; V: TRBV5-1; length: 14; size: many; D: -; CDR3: CASSLGTSRETQYF; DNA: TGCGCCAGCAGCTTAGGGACATCGCGAGAGACCCAGTACTTC
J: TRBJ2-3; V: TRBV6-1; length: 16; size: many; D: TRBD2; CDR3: CASTGSGGASTDTQYF; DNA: TGTGCCAGCACTGGTAGCGGGGGGGCTAGCACAGATACGCAGTATTTT